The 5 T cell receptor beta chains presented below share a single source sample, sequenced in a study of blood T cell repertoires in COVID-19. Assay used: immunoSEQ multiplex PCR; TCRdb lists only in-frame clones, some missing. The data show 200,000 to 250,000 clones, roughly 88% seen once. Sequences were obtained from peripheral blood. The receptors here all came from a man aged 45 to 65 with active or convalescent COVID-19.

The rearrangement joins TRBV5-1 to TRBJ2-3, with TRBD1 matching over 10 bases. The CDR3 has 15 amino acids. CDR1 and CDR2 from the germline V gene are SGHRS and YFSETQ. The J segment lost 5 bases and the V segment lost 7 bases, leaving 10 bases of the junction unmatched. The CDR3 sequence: CASSTGTGELDTQYF. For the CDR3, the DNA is TGCGCCAGCTCAACCGGGACAGGGGAACTAGATACGCAGTATTTT.

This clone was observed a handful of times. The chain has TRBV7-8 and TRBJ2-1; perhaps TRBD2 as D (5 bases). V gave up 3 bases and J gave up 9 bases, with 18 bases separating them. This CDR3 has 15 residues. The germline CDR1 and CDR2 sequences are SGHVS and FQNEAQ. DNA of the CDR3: TGTGCCAGCAGCTTTGGCCTAGCCCCCACGGGTGAGCAGTTCTTC. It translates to CASSFGLAPTGEQFF. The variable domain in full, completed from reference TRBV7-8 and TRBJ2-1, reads GAGVSQSPRYKVAKRGQDVALRCDPISGHVSLFWYQQALGQGPEFLTYFQNEAQLDKSGLPSDRFFAERPEGSVSTLKIQRTQQEDSAVYLCASSFGLAPTGEQFFGPGTRLTVL.

The CDR3, as DNA: TGTGCCAGCAGTGTACGGCTAGCGGGAGTGGGGGAGCAGTACTTC. It translates to CASSVRLAGVGEQYF. This sequence joins TRBV25-1 and TRBJ2-7; 10 bases line up with TRBD2. Unmatched junction bases numbered 10, after V lost 4 bases and J lost 7 bases. In germline, CDR1 is MGHDK, CDR2 SYGVNS. This CDR3 is 15 amino acids long.

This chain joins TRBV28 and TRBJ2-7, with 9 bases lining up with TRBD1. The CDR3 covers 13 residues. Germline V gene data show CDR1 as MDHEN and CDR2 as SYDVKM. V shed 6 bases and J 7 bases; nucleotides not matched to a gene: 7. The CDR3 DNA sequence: TGTGCCAGCAGGGATACAGGGGGCTGGGAGCAGTACGTC. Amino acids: CASRDTGGWEQYV.

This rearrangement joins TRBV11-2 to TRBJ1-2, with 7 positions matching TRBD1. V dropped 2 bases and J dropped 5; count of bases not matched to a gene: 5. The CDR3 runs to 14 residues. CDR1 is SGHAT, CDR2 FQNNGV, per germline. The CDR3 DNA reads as TGTGCCAGCAGCTTAATCCAGGGACAGTATGGCTACACCTTC. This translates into CASSLIQGQYGYTF.